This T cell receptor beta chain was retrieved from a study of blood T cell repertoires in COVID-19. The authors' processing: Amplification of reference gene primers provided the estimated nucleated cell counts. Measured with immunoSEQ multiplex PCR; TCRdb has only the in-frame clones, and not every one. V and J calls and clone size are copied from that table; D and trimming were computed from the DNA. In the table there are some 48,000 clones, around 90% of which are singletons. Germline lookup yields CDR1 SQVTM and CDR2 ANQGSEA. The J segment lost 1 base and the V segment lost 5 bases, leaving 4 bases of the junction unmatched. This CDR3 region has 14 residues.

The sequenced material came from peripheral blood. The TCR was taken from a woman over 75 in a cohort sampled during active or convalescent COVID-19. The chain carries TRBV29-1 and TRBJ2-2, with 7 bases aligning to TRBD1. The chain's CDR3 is CSVNRDRNTGELFF. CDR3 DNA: TGCAGCGTTAACCGGGACAGGAACACCGGGGAGCTGTTTTTT.